Detailed here is one TCR beta chain. Germline V lookup: CDR1 DFQATT, CDR2 SNEGSKA (reference sequence). V was clipped by 0 bases and J by 8 bases, with 17 bases between them. The CDR3 sequence is 15 residues long. The data belong to a study of human T cells and chemical hapten exposure. The time point is: patch test 3, about 24 weeks after DPC sensitization. Treatment described: therapeutic diphenylcyclopropenone sensitization with weekly scalp DPC. TCRdb called the RACE reads again in MiXCR, with one record for every CDR3 protein. The sample contains about 76,000 distinct CDR3 sequences, 10% to 15% of which appear only once.

The clonotype originates from a woman in her forties or fifties with alopecia areata. Some clones in this sample may be carry-over from other donors' samples. The sequencing used whole blood, collected in connection with sensitization to the hapten diphenylcyclopropenone (DPC). V gene TRBV20-1 combines with J gene TRBJ2-1, with D perhaps TRBD2 (5 bases). The CDR3 region is CSARDLWLEGYEQFF. For the CDR3, the DNA is TGCAGTGCTAGAGATCTCTGGCTAGAGGGCTATGAGCAGTTCTTC.